These T cell receptor beta chains were read from a single sample in a study of human T cells and chemical hapten exposure. A single record per CDR3 protein comes from TCRdb applying MiXCR to the RACE reads. The table shows 300,000 to 400,000 distinct CDR3 sequences, with more than 4.5% occurring only once. Sample: whole blood, taken in connection with sensitization to the hapten diphenylcyclopropenone (DPC). The receptors were sampled from a woman between 50 and 59 years old with alopecia areata. Some clones in this sample may be carry-over from other donors' samples. CDR3s include the opening cysteine and the closing phenylalanine or tryptophan. The order of the fields is D gene, J gene, V gene, clone size, CDR3 protein, CDR3 DNA. A D gene is named only where the DNA matches it firmly. Only part of the rows carry a size: once, few, many, or a class if the clone is expanded.

>NA|TRBJ2-7|TRBV9|few
CASSVGEDSSYEQYF
TGTGCCAGCAGCGTAGGCGAGGACAGCTCCTACGAGCAGTACTTC
>TRBD1|TRBJ1-5|TRBV6-1|NA
CASRDRGNNQPQHF
TGTGCCAGCCGGGACAGGGGTAACAATCAGCCCCAGCATTTT
>NA|TRBJ2-1|TRBV16|many
CASSPNGATHEQFF
TGTGCCAGCAGCCCCAACGGGGCCACCCATGAGCAGTTCTTC
>NA|TRBJ1-1|TRBV12-3/TRBV12-4|many
CASSPFMGTNTEAFF
TGTGCCAGCAGCCCCTTTATGGGGACGAACACTGAAGCTTTCTTT
>NA|TRBJ2-5|TRBV6-1|many
CASSTEGGETQYF
TGTGCCAGCAGTACAGAGGGCGGCGAGACCCAGTACTTC
>NA|TRBJ1-2|TRBV4-2|many
CASSQDRTVYGYTF
TGTGCCAGCAGCCAGGACCGAACGGTCTATGGCTACACCTTC
>NA|TRBJ2-1|TRBV2|NA
CASSEAHNEQFF
TGTGCCAGCAGTGAAGCCCACAATGAGCAGTTCTTC
>TRBD1|TRBJ1-5|TRBV28|NA
CASSQRTGAQPQHF
TGTGCCAGCAGTCAGAGAACAGGGGCCCAGCCCCAGCATTTT
>NA|TRBJ1-6|TRBV6-5|few
CASRDARNSPLHF
TGTGCCAGCAGAGATGCACGTAACTCACCCCTCCACTTT
>NA|TRBJ2-3|TRBV7-9|many
CASSTLSDTQYF
TGTGCCAGCAGCACTTTATCGGACACGCAGTATTTT
>TRBD1|TRBJ1-2|TRBV12-3/TRBV12-4|NA
CASSFFRGKYGYTF
TGTGCCAGCAGTTTCTTCAGGGGGAAATATGGCTACACCTTC
>TRBD1|TRBJ1-4|TRBV4-2|NA
CASSQVATGGAGGEKLFF
TGTGCCAGCAGCCAAGTCGCGACAGGGGGCGCCGGGGGTGAAAAACTGTTTTTT
>TRBD2|TRBJ2-3|TRBV20-1|many
CSARAPSGVGDTQYF
TGCAGTGCTAGAGCCCCTAGCGGGGTGGGGGATACGCAGTATTTT
>NA|TRBJ2-1|TRBV29-1|NA
CSVEEAGFNEQFF
TGCAGCGTTGAAGAGGCGGGGTTCAATGAGCAGTTCTTC
>NA|TRBJ1-1|TRBV3-1|few
CASSPRADTEAFF
TGTGCCAGCAGCCCCAGGGCAGACACTGAAGCTTTCTTT
>TRBD1|TRBJ1-5|TRBV20-1|few
CSARDLGQGINQPQHF
TGCAGTGCTAGAGATTTGGGACAGGGAATCAATCAGCCCCAGCATTTT
>NA|TRBJ2-5|TRBV7-2|NA
CASSLAWRQETQYF
TGTGCCAGCAGCTTAGCGTGGCGCCAAGAGACCCAGTACTTC
>NA|TRBJ2-2|TRBV5-1|many
CASTDSLTGELFF
TGCGCCAGCACCGATTCACTGACCGGGGAGCTGTTTTTT
>TRBD1|TRBJ1-1|TRBV7-2|NA
CASSLGTGLDTEAFF
TGTGCCAGCAGCTTAGGGACAGGGTTGGACACTGAAGCTTTCTTT
>TRBD2|TRBJ2-3|TRBV7-9|NA
CASSLPPTSGINF
TGTGCCAGCAGCTTACCCCCGACTAGCGGGATTAACTTT
>NA|TRBJ1-3|TRBV15|few
CATSGGESGNTIYF
TGTGCCACCAGCGGCGGGGAGTCTGGAAACACCATATATTTT
>TRBD1|TRBJ2-3|TRBV9|NA
CASSVSGQGRSTDTQYF
TGTGCCAGCAGCGTATCGGGACAGGGGAGATCCACAGATACGCAGTATTTT
>TRBD1|TRBJ1-1|TRBV12-3/TRBV12-4|NA
CASTIRTGGNTEAFF
TGTGCCAGCACCATCAGGACAGGGGGGAACACTGAAGCTTTCTTT
>NA|TRBJ1-2|TRBV20-1|NA
CSVKKTGIYGYTF
TGCAGTGTTAAAAAAACAGGGATCTATGGCTACACCTTC
>TRBD1|TRBJ2-1|TRBV6-1|many
CASSPRTGSNEQFF
TGTGCCAGCAGTCCCCGGACAGGGTCGAATGAGCAGTTCTTC
>NA|TRBJ2-1|TRBV28|NA
CASLRAGPNEQFF
TGTGCCAGCCTCAGAGCGGGCCCCAATGAGCAGTTCTTC
>TRBD1|TRBJ1-1|TRBV7-9|many
CASSSRTGDAEAFF
TGTGCCAGCAGCTCCCGGACAGGGGATGCTGAAGCTTTCTTT
>NA|TRBJ1-5|TRBV27|NA
CASSSHLSRIGPQHF
TGTGCCAGCAGTTCGCACTTATCACGGATTGGGCCCCAGCATTTT
>TRBD1|TRBJ2-7|TRBV7-9|few
CASSSDRDPLYEQYF
TGTGCCAGCAGCTCGGACAGGGATCCCCTCTACGAGCAGTACTTC
>TRBD1|TRBJ2-4|TRBV24-1|many
CATSVRTGRTKNIQYF
TGTGCCACCAGTGTTCGGACAGGGAGGACCAAAAACATTCAGTACTTC
>NA|TRBJ2-3|TRBV10-3|many
CAISVVSTDTQYF
TGTGCCATCAGTGTTGTCAGCACAGATACGCAGTATTTT
>TRBD1|TRBJ2-6|TRBV19|many
CASNTGDSGANVLTF
TGTGCCAGTAACACAGGGGACTCTGGGGCCAACGTCCTGACTTTC
>NA|TRBJ1-6|TRBV7-2|NA
CASSLVFSAGDSPLHF
TGTGCCAGCAGCTTAGTTTTTTCGGCAGGGGATTCACCCCTCCACTTT
>TRBD1|TRBJ1-4|TRBV9|few
CASSGGTGEKLFF
TGTGCCAGCAGTGGAGGGACAGGGGAAAAACTGTTTTTT
>TRBD2|TRBJ2-1|TRBV20-1|many
CSAPGLGHNEQFF
TGCAGTGCCCCAGGACTAGGGCATAATGAGCAGTTCTTC
>TRBD1|TRBJ1-4|TRBV20-1|many
CSAGRQGPNEKLFF
TGCAGTGCGGGCCGACAGGGACCTAATGAAAAACTGTTTTTT
>NA|TRBJ1-2|TRBV7-2|NA
CASSPGGQGAATF
TGTGCCAGCAGCCCGGGGGGGCAGGGAGCGGCCACCTTC
>NA|TRBJ2-2|TRBV7-6|many
CASSFKGLSNTGELFF
TGTGCCAGCAGCTTTAAGGGGCTGTCGAACACCGGGGAGCTGTTTTTT
>NA|TRBJ2-1|TRBV28|few
CASSHSTGNWVNEQFF
TGTGCCAGCAGTCATTCAACAGGGAATTGGGTCAATGAGCAGTTCTTC
>NA|TRBJ2-5|TRBV12-3/TRBV12-4|many
CASSDEDKVLQETQYF
TGTGCCAGCAGCGACGAGGATAAGGTCTTACAAGAGACCCAGTACTTC
>NA|TRBJ2-7|TRBV7-9|NA
CASSPIPGVHEQYF
TGTGCCAGCAGCCCAATACCAGGGGTCCACGAGCAGTACTTC
>NA|TRBJ2-3|TRBV4-1|few
CASSQGTRNTDTQYF
TGCGCCAGCAGCCAAGGGACCCGTAACACAGATACGCAGTATTTT
>TRBD1|TRBJ1-1|TRBV12-3/TRBV12-4|NA
CASSLATGTVKAFF
TGTGCCAGCAGTTTAGCGACCGGGACAGTCAAAGCTTTCTTT
>TRBD2|TRBJ2-3|TRBV20-1|many
CSASLRLAGSTDTQYF
TGCAGTGCTAGCCTGAGACTAGCGGGGAGCACAGATACGCAGTATTTT
>TRBD2|TRBJ2-3|TRBV9|NA
CASSVVASGPDTQYF
TGTGCCAGCAGCGTAGTGGCTAGCGGACCAGATACGCAGTATTTT
>NA|TRBJ1-1|TRBV10-3|many
CAISEEGYIAEAFF
TGTGCCATCAGTGAGGAGGGGTATATCGCTGAAGCTTTCTTT
>NA|TRBJ2-3|TRBV24-1|NA
CATSDPSRLADTQYF
TGTGCCACCAGTGATCCCTCCCGGCTAGCAGATACGCAGTATTTT
>TRBD1|TRBJ1-3|TRBV2|NA
CASKVDRAGNTIYF
TGTGCCAGCAAGGTAGACAGGGCTGGAAACACCATATATTTT
>NA|TRBJ2-3|TRBV7-2|NA
CASSLGVFDTDTQYF
TGTGCCAGCAGCTTAGGAGTGTTCGACACAGATACGCAGTATTTT
>NA|TRBJ2-3|TRBV29-1|NA
CSVDTGEGPDTQYF
TGCAGCGTTGATACCGGGGAAGGGCCAGATACGCAGTATTTT
>NA|TRBJ2-1|TRBV29-1|many
CSGTVGLNEQFF
TGCAGCGGGACGGTGGGATTGAATGAGCAGTTCTTC